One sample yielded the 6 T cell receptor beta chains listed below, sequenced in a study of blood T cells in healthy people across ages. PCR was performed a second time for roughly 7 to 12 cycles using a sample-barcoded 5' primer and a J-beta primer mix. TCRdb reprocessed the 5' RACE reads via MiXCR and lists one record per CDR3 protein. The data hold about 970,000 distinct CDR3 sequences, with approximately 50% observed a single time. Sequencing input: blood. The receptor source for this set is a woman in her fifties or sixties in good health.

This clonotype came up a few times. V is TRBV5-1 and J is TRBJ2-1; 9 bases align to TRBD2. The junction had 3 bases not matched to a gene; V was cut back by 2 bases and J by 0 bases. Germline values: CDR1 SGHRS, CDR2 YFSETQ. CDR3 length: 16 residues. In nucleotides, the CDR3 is TGCGCCAGCAGCTTAGGTAGCGGGGGCTCCTACAATGAGCAGTTCTTC. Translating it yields CASSLGSGGSYNEQFF.

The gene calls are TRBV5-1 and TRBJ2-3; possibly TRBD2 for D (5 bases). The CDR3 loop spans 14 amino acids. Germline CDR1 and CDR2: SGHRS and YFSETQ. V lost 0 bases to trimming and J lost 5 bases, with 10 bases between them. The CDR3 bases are TGCGCCAGCAGCTTGGCTAGCTCGCTAGATACGCAGTATTTT. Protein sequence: CASSLASSLDTQYF.

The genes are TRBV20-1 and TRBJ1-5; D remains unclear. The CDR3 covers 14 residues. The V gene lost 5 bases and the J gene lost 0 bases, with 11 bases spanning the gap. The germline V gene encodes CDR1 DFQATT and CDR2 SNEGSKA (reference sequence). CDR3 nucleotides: TGCAGTGCTCTGGACGTGAATAGCAATCAGCCCCAGCATTTT. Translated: CSALDVNSNQPQHF.

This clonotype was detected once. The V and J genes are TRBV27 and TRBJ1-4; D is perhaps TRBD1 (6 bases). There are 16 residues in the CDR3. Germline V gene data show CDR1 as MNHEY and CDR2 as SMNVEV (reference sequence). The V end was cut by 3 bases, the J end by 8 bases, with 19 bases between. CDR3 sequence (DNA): TGTGCCAGCAGTTTTGCCGACGGCAGGGGCATAGAAAAACTGTTTTTT. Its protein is CASSFADGRGIEKLFF.

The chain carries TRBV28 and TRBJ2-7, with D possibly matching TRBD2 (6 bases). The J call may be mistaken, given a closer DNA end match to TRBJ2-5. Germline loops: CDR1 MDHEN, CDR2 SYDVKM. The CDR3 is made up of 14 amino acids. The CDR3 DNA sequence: TGTGCCAGCAGCTCAAAACTAGCTCTGGAGACCCAGTACTTC. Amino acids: CASSSKLALETQYF.

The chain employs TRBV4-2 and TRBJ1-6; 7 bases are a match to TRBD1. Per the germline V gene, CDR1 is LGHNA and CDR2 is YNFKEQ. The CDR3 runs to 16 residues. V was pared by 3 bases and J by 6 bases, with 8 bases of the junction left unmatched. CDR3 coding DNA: TGTGCCAGCAGCCAGGGCCCGGGACAGATTAATTCACCCCTCCACTTT. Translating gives CASSQGPGQINSPLHF.